This TCR beta chain was identified during a study of OX40 agonist ivuxolimab in advanced cancers. Looking at the study overall: Every 2 weeks, ivuxolimab was infused into the patients intravenously at between 0.01 and 10 mg/kg. Partial response was recorded in three patients: one hepatocellular carcinoma and two cutaneous melanoma cases. Regarding the study as a whole: On average, CD8+ T cells had more expanded clones than CD4+.

Blood specimens came from baseline, cycle 4 day 1, and cycle 7 day 1. CDR3 size: 17 residues. CDR1 is KGHSH, CDR2 LQKENI, per germline. Between the trimmed V and J ends, which lost 4 bases and 0 bases, there was a span of 13 bases. As to this clone: No antigen is known for it.

TCRdb's copy holds only in-frame clones and misses some; the assay was immunoSEQ multiplex PCR. Of about 28,000 clones in the sample, around four fifths were seen once. This sequence joins TRBV18 and TRBJ1-6; D is ambiguous. Sequences were derived from CD4+ or CD8+ T cells sorted from blood, sampled in a trial of the OX40 agonist ivuxolimab. The source of this sequence is an adult with an advanced solid tumor such as melanoma, head and neck, liver or kidney cancer. As DNA, the CDR3 is TGTGCCAGCTCACACTCGGACGGGAGCTCCTATAATTCACCCCTCCACTTT. The encoded protein is CASSHSDGSSYNSPLHF.